Below, one T cell receptor beta chain is given with its context. No antigen is known for it. Sorted-subset replicate PCR reactions were performed with 150 to 200 ng DNA, corresponding to roughly 27,000 T cell genomes. Sequencing was performed with immunoSEQ multiplex PCR; in TCRdb, only in-frame clones are kept and a portion is missing. This sample carries roughly 2,300,000 clones, 92% of them seen once, and the ten largest clones take 0.37%. This sample is drawn from a study of shared clonotypes between healthy human individuals. Background on the study: Three plates were used per donor for CD4 naive, three for CD4 memory, two for CD8 naive and one for CD8 memory. Study results and caveats: Estimated richness values were generally larger in naive subsets than in memory subsets.

Into CD45RA+ naive and CD45RA-negative memory subsets, the CD4+ cells were split. This CDR3 is 14 amino acids long. Germline-derived CDR1 and CDR2 are SGHRS and YFSETQ. V dropped 3 bases and J dropped 4; count of bases not matched to a gene: 7. The source of this sequence is a man aged 18 to 30 in good health. Some clones in this sample may be carry-over from other donors' samples. The rearrangement joins TRBV5-1 to TRBJ2-7, with 7 nucleotides matching TRBD1. Sequenced input: naive CD4+ T cells from PBMCs. Subset given: CD45RA+ positively selected. Written as DNA, the CDR3 is TGCGCCAGCAGCTCCGTGGGACAGTCATACGAGCAGTACTTC. It encodes CASSSVGQSYEQYF.